This TCR beta chain was captured in a study of blood T cell repertoires in COVID-19. Study-wide background: There were acute and convalescent COVID-19 samples, and they came from the United States, Italy and Spain. PBMCs, B-cell-depleted T cells, or T cells provided the cDNA or gDNA that made up the material.

Original data processing: Using reference gene primer amplification, nucleated cell counts were estimated. Method: immunoSEQ multiplex PCR; TCRdb's copy keeps in-frame clones and lacks some. D and trimming were read from the DNA, whereas the V and J calls and clone size are those reported in that table. This table holds tens of thousands of clones, more than 75% found once. This CDR3 has 15 amino acids. V was pared by 1 base and J by 5 bases, with 17 bases between. Germline CDR1 and CDR2: GTSNPN and SVGIG (reference sequence). The sequencing sample was made of peripheral blood. The chain employs TRBV30 and TRBJ1-1, with a weak D call TRBD1 (6 bases). This clonotype was obtained from a man aged 50 to 60 with active or convalescent COVID-19. CDR3 bases: TGTGCCTGGAGTGACCGGGACACCGGACGTACTGAAGCTTTCTTT. This encodes CAWSDRDTGRTEAFF.